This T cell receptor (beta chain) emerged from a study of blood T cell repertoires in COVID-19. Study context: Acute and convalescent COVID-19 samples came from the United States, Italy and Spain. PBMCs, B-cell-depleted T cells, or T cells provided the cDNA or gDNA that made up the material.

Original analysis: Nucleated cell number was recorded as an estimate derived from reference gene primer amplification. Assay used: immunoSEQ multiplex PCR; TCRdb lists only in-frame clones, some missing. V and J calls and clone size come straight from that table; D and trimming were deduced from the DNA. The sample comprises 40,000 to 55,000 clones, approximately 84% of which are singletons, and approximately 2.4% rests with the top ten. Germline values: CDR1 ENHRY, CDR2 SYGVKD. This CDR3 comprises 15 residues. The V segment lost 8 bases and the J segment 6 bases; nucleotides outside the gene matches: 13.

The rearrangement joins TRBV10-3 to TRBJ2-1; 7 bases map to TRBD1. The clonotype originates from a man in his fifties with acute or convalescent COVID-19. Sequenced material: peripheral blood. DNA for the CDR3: TGTGCCATCGGCAACAGGGGTCAAAACCCCAATGAGCAGTTCTTC. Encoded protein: CAIGNRGQNPNEQFF.